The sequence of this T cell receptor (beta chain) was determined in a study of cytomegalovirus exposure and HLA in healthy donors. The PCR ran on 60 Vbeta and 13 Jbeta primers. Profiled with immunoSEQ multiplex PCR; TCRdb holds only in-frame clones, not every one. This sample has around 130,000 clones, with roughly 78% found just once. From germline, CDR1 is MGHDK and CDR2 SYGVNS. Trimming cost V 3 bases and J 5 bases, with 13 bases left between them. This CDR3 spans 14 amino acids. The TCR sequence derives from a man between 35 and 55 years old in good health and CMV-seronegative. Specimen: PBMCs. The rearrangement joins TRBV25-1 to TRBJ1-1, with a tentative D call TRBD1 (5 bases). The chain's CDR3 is CASSDRVSSTEAFF. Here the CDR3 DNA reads TGTGCCAGCAGTGACAGGGTTTCAAGTACTGAAGCTTTCTTT.